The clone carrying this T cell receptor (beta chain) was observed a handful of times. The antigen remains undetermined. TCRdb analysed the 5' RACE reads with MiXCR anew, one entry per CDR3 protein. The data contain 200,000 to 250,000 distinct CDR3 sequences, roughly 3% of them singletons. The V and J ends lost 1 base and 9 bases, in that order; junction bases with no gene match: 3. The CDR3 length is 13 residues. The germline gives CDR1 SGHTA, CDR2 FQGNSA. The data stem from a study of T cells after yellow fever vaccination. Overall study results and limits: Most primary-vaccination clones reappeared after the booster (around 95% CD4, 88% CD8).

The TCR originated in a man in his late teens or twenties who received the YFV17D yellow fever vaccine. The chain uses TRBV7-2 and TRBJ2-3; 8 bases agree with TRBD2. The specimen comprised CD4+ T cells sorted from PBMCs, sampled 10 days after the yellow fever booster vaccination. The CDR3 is CASSLEAGATQYF. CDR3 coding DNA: TGTGCCAGCAGCTTAGAAGCGGGAGCGACGCAGTATTTT.